The sequence of this T cell receptor (beta chain) was determined in a study of blood T cell repertoires in COVID-19. Germline-derived CDR1 and CDR2 are MNHEY and SVGEGT. V lost 0 bases and J lost 6, with 3 bases in between. CDR3 length: 11 amino acids. TCRdb's table, derived via immunoSEQ multiplex PCR, lists solely in-frame clones and lacks some. The sample comprises 200,000 to 300,000 clones, more than 75% of which are singletons, and roughly 5% rests with the top ten. The source is a woman in her fifties or sixties with COVID-19, enrolled during active disease. The sample taken for sequencing was peripheral blood. This chain connects TRBV6-2 or TRBV6-3 to TRBJ2-7; D is unclear. The CDR3 bases are TGTGCCAGCAGTTACTCCATCGAGCAGTACTTC. This encodes CASSYSIEQYF.